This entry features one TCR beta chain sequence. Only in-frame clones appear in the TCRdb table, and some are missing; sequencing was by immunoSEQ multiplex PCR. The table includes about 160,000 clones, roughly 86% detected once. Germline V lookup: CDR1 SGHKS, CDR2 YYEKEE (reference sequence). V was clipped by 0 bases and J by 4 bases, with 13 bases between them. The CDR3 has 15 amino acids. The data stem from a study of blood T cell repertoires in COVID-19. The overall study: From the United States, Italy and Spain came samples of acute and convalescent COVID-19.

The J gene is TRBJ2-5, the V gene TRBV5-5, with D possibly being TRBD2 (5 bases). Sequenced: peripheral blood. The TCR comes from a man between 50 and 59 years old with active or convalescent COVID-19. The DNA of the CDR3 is TGTGCCAGCAGCTTGGTTGCCCTAGCCCCAGAGACCCAGTACTTC. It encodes CASSLVALAPETQYF. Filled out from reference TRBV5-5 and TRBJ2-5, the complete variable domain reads DAGVTQSPTHLIKTRGQQVTLRCSPISGHKSVSWYQQVLGQGPQFIFQYYEKEERGRGNFPDRFSARQFPNYSSELNVNALLLGDSALYLCASSLVALAPETQYFGPGTRLLVL.